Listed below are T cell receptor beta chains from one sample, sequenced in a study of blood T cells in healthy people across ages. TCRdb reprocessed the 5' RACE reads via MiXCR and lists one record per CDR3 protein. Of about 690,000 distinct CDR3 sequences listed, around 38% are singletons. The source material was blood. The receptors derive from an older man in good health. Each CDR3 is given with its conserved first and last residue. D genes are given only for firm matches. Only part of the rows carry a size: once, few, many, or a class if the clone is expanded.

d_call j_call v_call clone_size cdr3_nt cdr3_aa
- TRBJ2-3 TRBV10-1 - TGCGCCACTTCGGACGGTCACACAGATACGCAGTATTTT CATSDGHTDTQYF
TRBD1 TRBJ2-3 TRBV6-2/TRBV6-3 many TGTGCCAGCAGTCGACCAGGGACAGGGGGCACAGATACGCAGTATTTT CASSRPGTGGTDTQYF
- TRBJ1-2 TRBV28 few TGTGCCAGCAGTTTGGCGCTTAACTATGGCTACACCTTC CASSLALNYGYTF
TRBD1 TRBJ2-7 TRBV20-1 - TGCAGTGCTTTGGGCGACAGGGGATCGTGCGAGCAGTACTTC CSALGDRGSCEQYF
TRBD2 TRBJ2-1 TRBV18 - TGTGCCAGCTCACCACTAGCGGGGGCCTACAATGGGCAGTTCTTC CASSPLAGAYNGQFF
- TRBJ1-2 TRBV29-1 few TGCAGCGCCCACAGTAACTATGGCTACACCTTC CSAHSNYGYTF
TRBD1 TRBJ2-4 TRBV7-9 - TGTGCCAGCAGCTTTACCGGGACAGCAAATCCAGGAGAGCAGTACTTC CASSFTGTANPGEQYF
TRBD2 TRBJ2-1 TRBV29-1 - TGCAGCGTCGCCCGGACTAGCGGGACCGACTCCTACAATGAGCAGTTCTTC CSVARTSGTDSYNEQFF
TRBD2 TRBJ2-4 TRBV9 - TGTGCCAGCAGCACCGCAGCCCCGGGACTAGCGGGAGATTTAACCAAAAACATTCAGTACTTC CASSTAAPGLAGDLTKNIQYF
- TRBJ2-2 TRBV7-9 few TGTGCCAGCGGGAGCACCGGGGAGCTGTTTTTT CASGSTGELFF
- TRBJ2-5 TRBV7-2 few TGTGCCAGCAACCCAAGGGTCTCTGGGGAGACCCAGTACTTC CASNPRVSGETQYF
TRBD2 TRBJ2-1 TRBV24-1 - TGTGCCACCGGATGGGGGGGGAGCTCCTACAATGAGCAGTTCTTC CATGWGGSSYNEQFF
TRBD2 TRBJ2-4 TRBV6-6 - TGTGCCAGCAATCTCGGGGGGGAACTAGCCAAAAACATTCAGTACTTC CASNLGGELAKNIQYF
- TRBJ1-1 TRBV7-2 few TGTGCCAGCAGCTTATTGGGGCGGACGAACACTGAAGCTTTCTTT CASSLLGRTNTEAFF
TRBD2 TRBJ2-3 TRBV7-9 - TGTGCCAGCAGCCCCGGGGGGTCAGCAGATACGCAGTATTTT CASSPGGSADTQYF
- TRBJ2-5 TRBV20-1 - TGCAGTGCGTACCGGGGGAACCAAGAGACCCAGTACTTC CSAYRGNQETQYF
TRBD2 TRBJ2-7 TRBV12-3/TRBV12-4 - TGTGCCAGCAGTACAGGGACTAGCGTATCCTACGAGCAGTACTTC CASSTGTSVSYEQYF
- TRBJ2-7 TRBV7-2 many TGTGCCAGCAGCTTAGAGGGCCTACCGACCTACGAGCAGTACTTC CASSLEGLPTYEQYF
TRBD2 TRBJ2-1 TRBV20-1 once TGCAGTGCTAGAGAGGGGACTAGCTCCCCTTACAATGAGCAGTTCTTC CSAREGTSSPYNEQFF
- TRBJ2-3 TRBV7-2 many TGTGCCAGCAGCTTGTGGGCAGATACGCAGTATTTT CASSLWADTQYF
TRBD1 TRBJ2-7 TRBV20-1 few TGCAGTGCTAGTAATCCGGGACAGGGGTCCTACGAGCAGTACTTC CSASNPGQGSYEQYF
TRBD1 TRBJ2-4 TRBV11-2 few TGTGCCAGCAGCTACGACAGGGTCAAAAACATTCAGTACTTC CASSYDRVKNIQYF
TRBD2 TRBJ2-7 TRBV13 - TGTGCCAGCAGCAGAAGGCCAGCGGGGGGGTCGTTAAGCTCCTACAATGAGCAGTACTTC CASSRRPAGGSLSSYNEQYF
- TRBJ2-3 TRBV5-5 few TGTGCCAGCAGCTTGAGGGGCTTGGGAGAAGTGGCAGATACGCAGTATTTT CASSLRGLGEVADTQYF
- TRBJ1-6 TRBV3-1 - TGTGCCAGCAGCCAAACATCAGGGAAGGCTAATTCACCCCTCCACTTT CASSQTSGKANSPLHF
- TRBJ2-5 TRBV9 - TGTGCCAGCAGCGCCACGACAAGCAGTGGAGCCCAGTACTTC CASSATTSSGAQYF
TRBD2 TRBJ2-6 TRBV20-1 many TGCAGTGCTAGTCTGAGCGGGGGCGCTGGAGGGGCCAACGTCCTGACTTTC CSASLSGGAGGANVLTF
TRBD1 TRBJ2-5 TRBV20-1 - TGCAGTGCGACCGGGACAGGGGAGGAGGCCCAGTACTTC CSATGTGEEAQYF
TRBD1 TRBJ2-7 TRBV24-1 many TGTGCCACCAGTGCCAGGACAGGGGGCCTTTACGAGCAGTACTTC CATSARTGGLYEQYF
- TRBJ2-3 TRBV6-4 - TGTGCCAGCAGTCCCCAGGCGGGGAGCACAGATACGCAGTATTTT CASSPQAGSTDTQYF